Described below is a single T cell receptor beta chain sequence and its context. The antigen remains undetermined. Researchers ran the PCR with 60 Vbeta and 13 Jbeta primers. The data were produced by immunoSEQ multiplex PCR, yet TCRdb's version contains in-frame clones alone and is incomplete. The sample records some 150,000 clones, around a tenth being singletons. These data originate in a study of cytomegalovirus exposure and HLA in healthy donors. The study's findings and limits: Overall, 164 TCR beta chains were annotated as cytomegalovirus-associated. The Asian-associated ancestry cluster reportedly had fewer N-insertions than the roughly 670-donor mean in a later analysis. In vitro data verified a few CMV-associated chains as specific for CMV antigens.

The CDR3 runs to 16 residues. Germline-derived CDR1 and CDR2 are SGHTA and FQGTGA. V lost 1 base and J 0 bases, leaving 13 bases between the germline ends. The rearrangement links TRBV7-3 to TRBJ2-7; a possible D gene is TRBD2 (6 bases). Sequencing was done on a sample of PBMCs. The TCR originated in a male donor in good health and CMV-seronegative. CDR3 in DNA: TGTGCCAGCAGCTTAAGAGGCGGGGCGAGCTCCTACGAGCAGTACTTC. It codes for CASSLRGGASSYEQYF.